This T cell receptor beta chain derives from a study of blood T cell repertoires in COVID-19. Background on the study: T cells, B-cell-depleted T cells, or PBMCs supplied cDNA or gDNA.

V gave up 5 bases and J gave up 8 bases, with 24 bases separating them. There are 16 residues in the CDR3. Germline V lookup: CDR1 SGHTA, CDR2 FQGNSA. In the source study's methods: Amplified reference gene primers provided the basis for estimating nucleated cell counts. Libraries were prepared by immunoSEQ multiplex PCR; TCRdb keeps only in-frame clonotypes and omits some of them. The D gene and trimming were derived from the DNA, and the V and J assignments and clone size from that table. The sample yields some 93,000 clones, less than 90% seen once. The clonotype originates from a woman aged 80 or older with acute or convalescent COVID-19. Sequencing input: peripheral blood. The rearrangement joins TRBV7-2 to TRBJ2-5; perhaps TRBD2 as D (8 bases). CDR3 loop: CASSREQGSGGDTQYF. CDR3 nucleotide sequence: TGTGCCAGCAGCAGGGAACAGGGGTCGGGGGGGGACACCCAGTACTTC.